These 8 T cell receptor beta chains were sequenced from one sample in a study of T cells in Graves' hyperthyroidism and ophthalmopathy. Amplification of TCR beta CDR3 regions was performed using RNA transcripts as template. The TCR CDR3 was amplified in a first-round RT-PCR using the HTBI primer set. From the multiplex PCR reads, TCRdb called clonotypes with MiXCR, one entry per CDR3 protein. The sample shows about 340,000 distinct CDR3 sequences, 18% of them seen only once. The source material was blood. These receptors were obtained from a woman aged 45-60 years with Graves' hyperthyroidism.

The DNA of the CDR3 is TGTGCCAGCAGCCCTTTTTCCGATGAGCAGTTCTTC. Translation: CASSPFSDEQFF. The chain couples TRBV7-9 to TRBJ2-1; D not certain. CDR1 is SEHNR, CDR2 FQNEAQ, per germline (reference sequence). CDR3 length equals 12 residues. Trimming took off 5 bases at V and 8 bases at J, with 10 bases between the two ends.

V and J are TRBV7-3 and TRBJ1-2; a weak D match, TRBD1 (5 bases). Germline V lookup: CDR1 SGHTA, CDR2 FQGTGA. Trimming shortened V by 4 bases and J by 8 bases, and 14 bases separated the two germline ends. The CDR3 runs 13 residues. In nucleotides, the CDR3 is TGTGCCAGCAGCTACCGGGACCGACGGGGCTACACCTTC. It specifies CASSYRDRRGYTF.

The J gene is TRBJ1-4, the V gene TRBV7-9; D call uncertain. Deletions cut 2 bases from V and 4 bases from J, with 8 bases between. The CDR3 loop spans 14 amino acids. Per germline, CDR1 SEHNR and CDR2 FQNEAQ (reference sequence). In nucleotides, the CDR3 is TGTGCCAGCAGCTTAAGTGTGGATAATGAAAAACTGTTTTTT. As protein: CASSLSVDNEKLFF.

The CDR3: CASTTNAGTTTGELFF. In nucleotides, the CDR3 is TGTGCCAGCACCACGAACGCCGGGACAACCACCGGGGAGCTGTTTTTT. This chain connects TRBV7-8 to TRBJ2-2, with D possibly being TRBD1 (6 bases). The CDR3 has 16 amino acids. Trimming left V 7 bases short and J 4 bases short, with 19 bases between. Germline CDR1 SGHVS, CDR2 FQNEAQ. The complete variable domain, with remaining parts taken from reference TRBV7-8 and TRBJ2-2, reads GAGVSQSPRYKVAKRGQDVALRCDPISGHVSLFWYQQALGQGPEFLTYFQNEAQLDKSGLPSDRFFAERPEGSVSTLKIQRTQQEDSAVYLCASTTNAGTTTGELFFGEGSRLTVL.

Only a few counts were recorded for this clonotype. V usage is TRBV6-4 and J usage is TRBJ1-1; 8 bases agree with TRBD1. From germline, CDR1 is MRHNA and CDR2 SNTAGT. V trimming: 6 bases; J trimming: 3 bases; junction bases outside the gene matches: 6. The CDR3 runs 14 residues. CDR3 sequence reads: CASRGQAYDTEAFF. CDR3 sequence (DNA): TGTGCCAGCAGGGGACAGGCTTATGACACTGAAGCTTTCTTT.

This clonotype has a count of ten or more. The chain's CDR3 is CASSQDTDSSYNEQFF. CDR3 nucleotides: TGTGCCAGCAGCCAAGATACGGATAGCTCCTACAATGAGCAGTTCTTC. This sequence joins TRBV3-1 and TRBJ2-1, with D unclear. Germline V gene lookup returns CDR1 LGHDT and CDR2 YNNKEL (reference sequence). The V gene lost 0 bases and the J gene lost 0 bases, with 9 bases spanning the gap. The CDR3 contains 16 residues.

The genes are TRBV19 and TRBJ2-1, with D unresolved. Germline lookup yields CDR1 LNHDA and CDR2 SQIVND (reference sequence). V was clipped by 0 bases and J by 1 base, with 7 bases between them. The CDR3 is 15 residues long. This CDR3 is CASSIDLGSYNEQFF. Written as DNA, the CDR3 is TGTGCCAGTAGTATAGATCTGGGTTCCTACAATGAGCAGTTCTTC. Full variable domain (missing parts from reference TRBV19 and TRBJ2-1): DGGITQSPKYLFRKEGQNVTLSCEQNLNHDAMYWYRQDPGQGLRLIYYSQIVNDFQKGDIAEGYSVSREKKESFPLTVTSAQKNPTAFYLCASSIDLGSYNEQFFGPGTRLTVL.

This clonotype was counted many times. This chain connects TRBV30 to TRBJ2-7; D might be TRBD1 (6 bases). Trimming left V 5 bases short and J 5 bases short, with 16 bases between. CDR1 and CDR2 from the germline V gene are GTSNPN and SVGIG (reference sequence). The CDR3 has 13 amino acids. CDR3 sequence reads: CAWRFAGAHEQYF. The CDR3 coding sequence is TGTGCCTGGCGGTTCGCAGGGGCCCACGAGCAGTACTTC.